The entry below gives a single TCR beta chain sequence along with its context. The antigen is undetermined. An input of about 0.5 to 1 ug of RNA was subjected to reverse transcription using random hexamers. Amplification of the TCR beta CDR3 was carried out by immunoSEQ multiplex PCR, which spanned a total of 54 Vbeta and 13 Jbeta segments. TCRdb passed the immunoSEQ multiplex PCR reads through MiXCR, listing each CDR3 protein once. The repertoire includes around 180,000 distinct CDR3 sequences, around 95% of them detected once, and around 0.09% sits in the top ten. This specimen comes from a study of CD8 T cells in Susac syndrome. Deletions cut 1 base from V and 5 bases from J, with 8 bases between. The CDR3 is 13 amino acids. The germline gives CDR1 PRHDT, CDR2 FYEKMQ (reference sequence). Relapsing-remitting disease, either stable or active, was present in the multiple sclerosis controls, who were treatment-naive patients.

General observations from the study: The study admitted that it had a relatively small number of individuals in its TCR sequencing and HLA analysis.

Specimen: CD4+ T cells from PBMCs. This chain uses TRBV13 with TRBJ2-5; no definite D call. This clonotype originated in a human donor with multiple sclerosis. The CDR3 region has the DNA TGTGCCAGCAGCTTAGAGAAGGAGGAGACCCAGTACTTC. Protein: CASSLEKEETQYF.